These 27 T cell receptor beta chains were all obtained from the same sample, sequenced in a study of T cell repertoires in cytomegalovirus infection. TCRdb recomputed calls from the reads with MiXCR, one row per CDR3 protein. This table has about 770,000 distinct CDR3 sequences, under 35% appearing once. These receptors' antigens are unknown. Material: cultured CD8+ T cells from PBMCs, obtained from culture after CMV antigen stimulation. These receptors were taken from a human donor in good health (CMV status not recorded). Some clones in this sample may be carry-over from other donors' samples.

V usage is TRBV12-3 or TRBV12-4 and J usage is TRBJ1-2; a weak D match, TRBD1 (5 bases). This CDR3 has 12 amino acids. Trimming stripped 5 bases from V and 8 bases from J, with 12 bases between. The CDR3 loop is CASSQGEGGYTF. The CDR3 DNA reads TGTGCCAGCAGTCAAGGGGAAGGAGGCTACACCTTC.

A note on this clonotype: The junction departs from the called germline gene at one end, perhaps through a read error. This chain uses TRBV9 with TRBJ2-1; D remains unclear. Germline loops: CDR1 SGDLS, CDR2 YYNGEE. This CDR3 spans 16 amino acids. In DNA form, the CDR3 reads TGTGCCAGCACGACACAGCACCACGGAGCTGAAGATGAACAGTTCTTC. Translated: CASTTQHHGAEDEQFF.

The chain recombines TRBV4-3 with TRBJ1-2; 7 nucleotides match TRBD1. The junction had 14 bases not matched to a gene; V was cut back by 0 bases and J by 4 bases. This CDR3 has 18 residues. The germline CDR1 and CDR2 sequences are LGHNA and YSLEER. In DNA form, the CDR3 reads TGCGCCAGCAGCCAAGAACCCCCTTACACAGGGGTGAGCTATGGCTACACCTTC. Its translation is CASSQEPPYTGVSYGYTF.

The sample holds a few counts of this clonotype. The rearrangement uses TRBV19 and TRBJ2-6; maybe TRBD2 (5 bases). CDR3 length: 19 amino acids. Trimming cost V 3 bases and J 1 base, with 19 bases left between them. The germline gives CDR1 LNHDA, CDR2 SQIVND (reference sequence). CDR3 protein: CASSIRGGTQGSGANVLTF. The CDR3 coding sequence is TGTGCCAGTAGTATCCGAGGAGGTACCCAAGGGTCTGGGGCCAACGTCCTGACTTTC.

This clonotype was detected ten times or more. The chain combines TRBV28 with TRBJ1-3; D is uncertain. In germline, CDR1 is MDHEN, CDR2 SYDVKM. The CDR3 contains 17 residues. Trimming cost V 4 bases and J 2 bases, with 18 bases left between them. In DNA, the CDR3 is TGTGCCAGCAGTTCGGGGTCACCCCGCGAGCCTGGAAACACCATATATTTT. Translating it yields CASSSGSPREPGNTIYF.

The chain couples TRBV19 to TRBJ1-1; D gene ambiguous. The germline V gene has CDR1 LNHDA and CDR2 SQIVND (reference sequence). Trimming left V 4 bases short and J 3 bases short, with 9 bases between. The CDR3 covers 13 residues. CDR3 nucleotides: TGTGCCAGTAGTAGAAACGGGGACACTGAAGCTTTCTTT. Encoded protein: CASSRNGDTEAFF.

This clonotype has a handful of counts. The CDR3 protein is CAFEGRGNEQFF. The CDR3 nucleotides are TGTGCCTTTGAGGGCAGGGGGAATGAGCAGTTCTTC. The chain is built from TRBV7-9 and TRBJ2-1; 7 nucleotides match TRBD1. CDR3 length equals 12 residues. Per the germline V gene, CDR1 is SEHNR and CDR2 is FQNEAQ (reference sequence). The V gene end was trimmed by 11 bases and the J gene end by 7 bases; junction bases not matched to a gene: 8.

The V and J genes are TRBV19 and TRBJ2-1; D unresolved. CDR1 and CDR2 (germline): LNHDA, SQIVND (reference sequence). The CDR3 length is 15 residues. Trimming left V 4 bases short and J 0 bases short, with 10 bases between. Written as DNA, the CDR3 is TGTGCCAGTAGTAACGCAGACATCTCCTACAATGAGCAGTTCTTC. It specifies CASSNADISYNEQFF.

The CDR3: CASSRSDYGYTF. The CDR3 DNA reads TGTGCCAGCAGTAGAAGTGACTATGGCTACACCTTC. This rearrangement joins TRBV25-1 to TRBJ1-2; unclear D gene. V lost 5 bases, J lost 3 bases, and 7 bases lay in between. Germline V gene data show CDR1 as MGHDK and CDR2 as SYGVNS. CDR3 length: 12 residues.

CDR3 residues: CASSDRQGNTF. The CDR3 nucleotides are TGTGCCAGCAGTGACCGACAGGGTAACACCTTC. J is TRBJ1-2 and V is TRBV6-6; 7 positions agree with TRBD1. Germline CDR1 is MNHNY and CDR2 is SVGAGI (reference sequence). This CDR3 contains 11 residues. Germline trimming cut 5 bases from V and 12 bases from J; bases unmatched to any gene: 6.

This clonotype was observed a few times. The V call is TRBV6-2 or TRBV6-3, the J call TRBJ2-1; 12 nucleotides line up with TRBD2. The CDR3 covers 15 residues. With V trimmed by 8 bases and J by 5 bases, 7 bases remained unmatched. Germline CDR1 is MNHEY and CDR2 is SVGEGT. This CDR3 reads CASSSLAGGDNEQFF. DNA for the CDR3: TGTGCCAGCTCATCCCTAGCGGGGGGGGACAATGAGCAGTTCTTC.

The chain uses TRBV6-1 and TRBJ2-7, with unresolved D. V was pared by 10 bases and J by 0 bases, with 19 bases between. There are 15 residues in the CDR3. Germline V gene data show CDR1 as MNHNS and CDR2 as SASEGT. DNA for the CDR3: TGTGCCACCGAACGGCCCTTAAAAAGCTCCTACGAGCAGTACTTC. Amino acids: CATERPLKSSYEQYF.

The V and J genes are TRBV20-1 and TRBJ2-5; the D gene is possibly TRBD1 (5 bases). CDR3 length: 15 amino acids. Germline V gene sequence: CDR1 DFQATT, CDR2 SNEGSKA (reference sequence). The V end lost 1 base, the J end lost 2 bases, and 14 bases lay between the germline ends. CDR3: CSARGVATAQETQYF. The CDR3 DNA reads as TGCAGTGCTAGAGGGGTCGCGACAGCGCAAGAGACCCAGTACTTC.

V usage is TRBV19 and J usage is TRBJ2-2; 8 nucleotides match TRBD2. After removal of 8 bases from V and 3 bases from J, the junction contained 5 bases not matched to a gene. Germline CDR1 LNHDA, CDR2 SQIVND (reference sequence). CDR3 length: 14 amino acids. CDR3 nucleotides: TGTGCCAGTTCGGGGGGGTTAGACACCGGGGAGCTGTTTTTT. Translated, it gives CASSGGLDTGELFF.

The CDR3 spells CASSERQKMYQETQYF. As DNA, the CDR3 is TGTGCCAGCAGTGAACGGCAGAAAATGTACCAAGAGACCCAGTACTTC. The chain combines TRBV6-1 with TRBJ2-5, with D uncertain. Germline V gene data show CDR1 as MNHNS and CDR2 as SASEGT. Between the trimmed V and J ends, which lost 2 bases and 0 bases, there was a span of 13 bases. This CDR3 is built from 16 residues.

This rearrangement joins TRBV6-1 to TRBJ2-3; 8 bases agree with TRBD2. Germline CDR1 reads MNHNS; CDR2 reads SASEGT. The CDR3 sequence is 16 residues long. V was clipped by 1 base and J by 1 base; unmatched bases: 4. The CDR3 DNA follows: TGTGCCAGCAGTGAAGAGTGGCGGGGGGGCACAGATACGCAGTATTTT. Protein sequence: CASSEEWRGGTDTQYF.

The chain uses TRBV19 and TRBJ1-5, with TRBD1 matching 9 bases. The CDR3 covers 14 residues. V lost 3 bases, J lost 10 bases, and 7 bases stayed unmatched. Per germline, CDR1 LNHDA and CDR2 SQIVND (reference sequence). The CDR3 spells CASSMGTGREPQHF. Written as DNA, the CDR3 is TGTGCCAGTAGTATGGGGACAGGGCGCGAACCCCAGCATTTT.

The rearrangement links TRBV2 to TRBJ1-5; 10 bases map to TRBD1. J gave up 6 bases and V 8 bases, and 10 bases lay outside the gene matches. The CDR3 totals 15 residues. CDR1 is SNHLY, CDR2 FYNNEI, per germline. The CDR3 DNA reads TGTGCCAGCGGGACCCCGGACAGGGGGATTCAGCCCCAGCATTTT. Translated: CASGTPDRGIQPQHF.

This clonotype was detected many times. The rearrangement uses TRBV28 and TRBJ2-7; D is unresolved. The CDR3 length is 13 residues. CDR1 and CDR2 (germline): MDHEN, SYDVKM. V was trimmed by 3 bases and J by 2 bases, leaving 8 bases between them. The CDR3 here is CASSFGVPYEQYF. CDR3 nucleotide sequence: TGTGCCAGCAGTTTTGGGGTTCCCTACGAGCAGTACTTC.

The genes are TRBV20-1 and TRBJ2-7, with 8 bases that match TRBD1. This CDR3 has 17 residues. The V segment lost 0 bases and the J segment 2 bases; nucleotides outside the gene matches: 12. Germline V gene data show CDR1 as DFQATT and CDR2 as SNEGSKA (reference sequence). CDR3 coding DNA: TGCAGTGCTAGAGATCTCAACGGACAGGGTGAGCCCTACGAGCAGTACGTC. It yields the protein CSARDLNGQGEPYEQYV.

The CDR3 DNA reads as TGTGCCAGCGGGCCGGGGGGCGGTGGGTCTGAAGCTTTCTTT. Amino acids: CASGPGGGGSEAFF. The chain recombines TRBV27 with TRBJ1-1; TRBD1 is a possible D gene (6 bases). The CDR3 contains 14 residues. Trimming took 8 bases from V and 6 from J, leaving 19 bases between them. Germline lookup yields CDR1 MNHEY and CDR2 SMNVEV (reference sequence).

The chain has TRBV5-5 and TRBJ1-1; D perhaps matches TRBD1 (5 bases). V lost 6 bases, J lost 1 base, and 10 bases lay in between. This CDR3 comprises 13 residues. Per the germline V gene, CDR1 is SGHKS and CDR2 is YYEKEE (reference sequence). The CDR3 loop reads CASNLGANTEAFF. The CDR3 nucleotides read TGTGCCAGCAACCTCGGGGCGAACACTGAAGCTTTCTTT.

The CDR3 region is CASSSPSGDQPQHF. DNA for the CDR3: TGTGCCAGCAGTTCCCCTAGCGGGGATCAGCCCCAGCATTTT. This chain uses TRBV28 with TRBJ1-5, with unresolved D. The V and J ends lost 4 bases and 5 bases respectively, with 12 bases between them. Germline V gives CDR1 MDHEN, CDR2 SYDVKM. The CDR3 extends over 14 amino acids.

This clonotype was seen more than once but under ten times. CDR3 nucleotides: TGTGCCAGCAGCCGGACATCAAATGAAGCTTTCTTT. Amino acids: CASSRTSNEAFF. This chain uses TRBV6-1 with TRBJ1-1; possible D gene TRBD1, 5 bases. CDR3 length: 12 amino acids. V gave up 6 bases and J gave up 7 bases, with 12 bases separating them. Germline V gene data show CDR1 as MNHNS and CDR2 as SASEGT.

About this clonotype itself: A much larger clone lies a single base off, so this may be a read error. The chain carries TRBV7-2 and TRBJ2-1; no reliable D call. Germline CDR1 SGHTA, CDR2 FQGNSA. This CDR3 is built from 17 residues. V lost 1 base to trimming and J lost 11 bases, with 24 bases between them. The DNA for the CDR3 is TGTGCCAGCAGCTTAGTTTGGCTAAGTCCCGTCTTGGATAAGCAGTTCTTC. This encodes CASSLVWLSPVLDKQFF.

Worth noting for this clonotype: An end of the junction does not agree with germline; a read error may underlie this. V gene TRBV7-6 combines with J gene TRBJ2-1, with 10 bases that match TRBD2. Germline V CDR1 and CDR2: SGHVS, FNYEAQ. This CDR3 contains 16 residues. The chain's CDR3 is CANSPEAGGRYNEQFF. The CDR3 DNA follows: TGTGCCAACAGCCCGGAAGCGGGGGGGCGATACAATGAGCAGTTCTTC.

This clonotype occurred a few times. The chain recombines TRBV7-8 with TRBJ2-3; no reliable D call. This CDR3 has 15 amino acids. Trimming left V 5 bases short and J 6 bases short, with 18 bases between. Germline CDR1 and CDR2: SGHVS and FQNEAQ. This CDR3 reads CASSPLDRASDTQYF. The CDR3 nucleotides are TGTGCCAGCAGCCCCCTCGACCGCGCGAGTGATACGCAGTATTTT.